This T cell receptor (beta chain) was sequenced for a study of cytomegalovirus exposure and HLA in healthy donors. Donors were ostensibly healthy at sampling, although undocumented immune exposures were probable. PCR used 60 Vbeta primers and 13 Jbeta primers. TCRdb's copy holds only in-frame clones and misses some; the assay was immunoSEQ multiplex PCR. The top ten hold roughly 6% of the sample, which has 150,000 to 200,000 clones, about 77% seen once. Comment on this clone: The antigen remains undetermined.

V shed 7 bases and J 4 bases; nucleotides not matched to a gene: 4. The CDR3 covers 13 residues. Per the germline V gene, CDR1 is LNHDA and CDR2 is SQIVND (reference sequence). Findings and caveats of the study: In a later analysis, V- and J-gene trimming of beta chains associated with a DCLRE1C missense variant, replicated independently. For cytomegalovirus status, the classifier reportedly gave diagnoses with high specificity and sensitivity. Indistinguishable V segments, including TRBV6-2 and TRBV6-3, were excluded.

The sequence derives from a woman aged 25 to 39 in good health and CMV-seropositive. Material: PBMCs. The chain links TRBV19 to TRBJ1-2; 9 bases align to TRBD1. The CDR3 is CASIGDRAYGYTF. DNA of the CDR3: TGTGCCAGTATAGGGGACAGGGCCTATGGCTACACCTTC.